This T cell receptor beta chain was identified during a study of CD8+ T cells in alopecia areata. TCR sequencing used cDNA made by reverse transcription of extracted RNA. Only in-frame clones appear in the TCRdb table, and some are missing; sequencing was by immunoSEQ multiplex PCR. The table has about 210,000 clones, about three fifths seen once. Treatment in this sample: oral pan-JAK inhibitor, 5-10 mg twice daily. V was pared by 4 bases and J by 5 bases, with 9 bases between. Germline CDR1 reads DFQATT; CDR2 reads SNEGSKA (reference sequence). There are 11 residues in the CDR3. The input for sequencing was CD4+ T cells sorted from blood, taken at week 4, from a patient treated with tofacitinib. The J gene is TRBJ2-7, the V gene TRBV20-1; D is unclear. The source is a human donor with alopecia areata. This chain's CDR3 is CSAKGDHEQYF. CDR3 sequence (DNA): TGCAGTGCTAAAGGCGATCACGAGCAGTACTTC.